This T cell receptor (beta chain) originates from a study of cytomegalovirus exposure and HLA in healthy donors (dated by TCRdb to about 2017). About the study as a whole: An earlier analysis of 587 of the donors reported about 260 Gb of sequence data and 117 million unique TCR beta sequences obtained from 150 million to 200 million T cells. An early release that covered 640 HLA-typed donors contained approximately 290 gigabases of sequencing data and around 80 million unique TCR sequences. Among the roughly 400 genotyped donors, approximately 76% belonged to the genetic ancestry cluster associated with self-reported Caucasian donors. The aim of the study was to test whether cataloging public T cell receptors could identify signatures of past pathogen exposure. The T cell repertoires of roughly 660 subjects were profiled by immunosequencing and related to cytomegalovirus serostatus. A separate validation cohort of roughly 120 different subjects was used in addition to the roughly 620-subject first cohort. To predict cytomegalovirus infection status, the study combined high-throughput TCR immunosequencing, statistical association of individual TCRs with disease status, and machine learning. A later analysis re-examined previously published TCR beta repertoires from just over 650 donors and added high-resolution HLA genotyping to investigate patterns of TCR occurrence. In the later analysis, no new phenotypic data were used to find candidate immune exposures; instead, reliance was placed on TCR beta sequences and their occurrence across donors. An earlier analysis of some 500 of the donors used high-throughput TCR beta sequencing to judge whether each TCR beta V gene segment behaved as functional or pseudogenic. Donor age, sex, ethnicity and CMV serostatus were compiled alongside the repertoire data. Genome-wide SNP genotypes for about 55% of the roughly 670 donors were used in a later genetic analysis, which treated that subset as a discovery cohort. All discovery cohort repertoires had been generated using a single sequencing platform. Both class I and class II loci were covered by HLA typing, at four-digit resolution. The number of donors typed differed by locus, with roughly 620-630 for A, B, C, DRB1 and DQB1, 522 for DQA1, approximately 580 for DPA1, and approximately 470 for DPB1. Because of strong linkage in the cohort, roughly five DR-DQ haplotypes were treated as single units for association and clustering. Among some 400 genotyped donors of the cohort, an average of roughly 240,000 unique TCR beta nucleotide sequences were sequenced per donor, 15% to 20% of them non-productive.

Study-level results and caveats: Because HLA typing was unavailable for some donors at each locus, only the typed subset was used in association tests. A later analysis reported that several top co-occurrence clusters appeared linked to parvovirus B19, influenza, CMV and Epstein-Barr virus. Linkage disequilibrium might explain the correlated functional status among segregating V segments, but an unknown experimental factor could not be excluded. Because the 87-base-pair reads could not distinguish some IMGT-functional V segments, including TRBV6-2 and TRBV6-3, those segments were excluded. Only TCR beta chains were sequenced in this cohort, and the absence of alpha or paired-chain data limited detectable features. When HLA alleles, especially DR and DQ, strongly co-occurred, TCR associations were difficult to assign to individual alleles. In a later genetic analysis, fewer N-insertions in productive TCRs were reported among donors in an Asian-associated ancestry cluster than the approximately 670-donor mean. The study gave a list of under 200 TCR beta chains associated with cytomegalovirus. It was suggested by the authors that the approach could potentially be generalized to other disease states and immunological phenotypes. The sequencing pipeline was judged likely to have produced a cluster of highly shared sequence variants as a technical artifact. For the cohort, immune exposure information was limited to CMV serostatus. Cytomegalovirus status was reported to be diagnosed by the classifier with high specificity and sensitivity in both the original and validation cohorts. Most TCR sequences were observed very rarely across donors, whereas some public TCRs were present in many individuals. In a later analysis, the rate of TCR association differed among HLA loci, with DRB1 alleles having the most associated TCRs and HLA-C alleles having the fewest. The earlier analysis of fewer than 750 of the donors excluded some 16 rarely observed V segments, including chromosome 9 orphons, because counts were too low. A later analysis associated about 17,000 TCR beta sequences with specific HLA alleles at a false discovery rate of 0.05. A further reported finding was that TCR beta sequences accurately predicted the HLA-A and HLA-B alleles for most subjects in the first cohort. Presence/absence analyses assumed roughly uniform sequencing depth across donors, an assumption that may not hold. V-gene and J-gene trimming of TCR beta chains was associated with a missense DCLRE1C variant in a later genetic analysis, and the association was replicated in an independent cohort. In a later analysis, HLA-associated TCR beta chains showed more clonal expansion and lower generation probabilities than non-associated chains that were equally common. In an earlier analysis of around 600 of the donors, most TCR beta V segments were observed in productive rearrangements about 90% or about 30% of the time, broadly matching IMGT annotations. Three of the identified cytomegalovirus-associated TCR beta chains were confirmed in vitro to be specific for cytomegalovirus antigens. In a later analysis, most CMV-associated TCR beta chains were found to appear HLA-restricted, with HLA associations seemingly driven largely by CMV exposure.

The cysteine opens and the phenylalanine closes a CDR3 of 15 amino acids. Just the 45-base CDR3 DNA is kept, in frame starting at base 1. CDR1 LGHNA and CDR2 YSLEER were looked up in the germline V gene. V and J lose 1 base and 2 bases, and a span of 12 bases separates them. As regards this clone: No cognate antigen has been identified for it. Per-base quality was not reported, and no clone a single base away is much larger than it.

In total, approximately 700 healthy bone marrow donors made up the cohort. At the time of sampling, all cohort members were nominally healthy, though unrecorded immune exposures were likely present. The donor tested CMV seropositive and was one of the 289 seropositive cohort members. A peripheral blood sample was collected from each donor, and TCR beta sequencing was performed on peripheral blood mononuclear cells. The Qiagen DNeasy Blood Extraction Kit was used to extract genomic DNA from the blood cell samples. The method was the immunoSEQ multiplex PCR assay. For the multiplex PCR, a mixture combining 60 forward primers for TCR Vbeta segments and 13 reverse primers for TCR Jbeta segments was used. Amplification of the CDR3 region of rearranged TCR beta genes was performed with a multiplex PCR assay on genomic DNA. Amplified TCR beta libraries were sequenced as 87-base-pair reads on the Illumina HiSeq System. The authors' pipeline ran thus. A later analysis tallied 75 million to 95 million unique TCR beta chains across the 666 repertoires, and some 12 million of those chains were shared by two or more donors. Raw reads were error-corrected and collapsed into unique sequences by a nearest-neighbor algorithm in which closely related sequences were merged to remove PCR and sequencing errors. CDR3 sequences were aligned to IMGT reference sequences to assign V, D and J gene segments. Each retained sequence needed at least a six-nucleotide match to both a V gene segment and a J gene segment. Rearrangements were called productive when the CDR3 lacked stop codons and stayed in frame with V and J; all others were non-productive. CDR3 was defined by IMGT convention, running from the second conserved V-encoded cysteine to the conserved J-encoded phenylalanine. The earlier analysis of about 590 of the donors excluded sequences that lacked an unambiguous match to a single V gene segment. In an earlier analysis of roughly 500 of the donors, V segments were called functional above 56.7% productive rearrangements and were called segregating when the between-donor standard deviation exceeded 5%. A statistical classification framework was built to diagnose cytomegalovirus status from the catalog of TCR beta chain sequences. V and J gene assignment, in a later analysis, came from comparing TCR nucleotide sequences with IMGT/GENE-DB human TR gene sequences. Using the TCRdist pipeline, a later analysis assigned CDR3 sequences along with most-parsimonious VDJ recombination scenarios. A later analysis defined each TCR beta chain by its CDR3 amino acid sequence plus V-gene family, and excluded reads lacking a unique V-gene family. In a later analysis, a few hundred highly shared, low-generation-probability nucleotide sequences were removed to address suspected cross-contamination and a sequencing artifact. In a later analysis, a clonal expansion index for each public chain was calculated from normalized within-repertoire ranks of inferred template counts. A later analysis computed generation probabilities with a VDJ recombination model fitted to out-of-frame rearrangements, and checked the results against IGoR. In a later analysis, hypergeometric tests were used to score TCR-TCR, TCR-HLA and TCR-CMV co-occurrence, with a repertoire-size bias correction applied to TCR pairs. In a later analysis, false discovery rates were estimated by permuting HLA or CMV assignments 20 times. A later analysis grouped co-occurring TCRs with DBSCAN, adding TCRdist sequence similarity when clustering within HLA-allele-positive subsets. Repertoires with fewer than 30,000 or more than 120,000 public chains, plus five repertoires with anomalous nucleotide sharing, were excluded from co-occurrence clustering. The source is immuneACCESS, and TCRdb retained only in-frame sequences with V and J called. Part of the clones is not carried over; for the studies checked, unresolved V genes explain less than half of this, and the remainder is unexplained. The DNA was the basis for D and trimming; V, J and clone size are from that table. For this sample there are some 150,000 clones; roughly four fifths appear just once. The ten largest account for approximately 2.1% of the sample.

This clonotype originated in a woman in her twenties or thirties in good health and CMV-seropositive. The V gene is TRBV4-3 and the J gene is TRBJ2-7, and the D gene may be TRBD1, 6 bases matching. The sample comprised PBMCs. The CDR3 reads as follows: CASSQVVGDTYEQYF. The DNA sequence is TGCGCCAGCAGCCAAGTGGTAGGGGACACCTACGAGCAGTACTTC.